This T cell receptor beta chain was recovered during a study of T cell repertoires in ileal Crohn's disease. The germline V and J ends were trimmed by 1 base and 5 bases, with 15 bases remaining between them. The length of the CDR3 is 15 residues. Germline V gives CDR1 KGHSH, CDR2 LQKENI. Produced via immunoSEQ multiplex PCR; TCRdb's table is partial and in-frame only. The sample holds about 17,000 clones, roughly 83% seen once. Sequencing input: ileal tissue. The chain has TRBV18 and TRBJ2-7; D perhaps matches TRBD1 (6 bases). This sequence was found in an adult with Crohn's disease. The CDR3 DNA sequence: TGTGCCAGCTCACCACTCGGGCAGGGGCGAGACGAGCAGTACTTC. Residues: CASSPLGQGRDEQYF.